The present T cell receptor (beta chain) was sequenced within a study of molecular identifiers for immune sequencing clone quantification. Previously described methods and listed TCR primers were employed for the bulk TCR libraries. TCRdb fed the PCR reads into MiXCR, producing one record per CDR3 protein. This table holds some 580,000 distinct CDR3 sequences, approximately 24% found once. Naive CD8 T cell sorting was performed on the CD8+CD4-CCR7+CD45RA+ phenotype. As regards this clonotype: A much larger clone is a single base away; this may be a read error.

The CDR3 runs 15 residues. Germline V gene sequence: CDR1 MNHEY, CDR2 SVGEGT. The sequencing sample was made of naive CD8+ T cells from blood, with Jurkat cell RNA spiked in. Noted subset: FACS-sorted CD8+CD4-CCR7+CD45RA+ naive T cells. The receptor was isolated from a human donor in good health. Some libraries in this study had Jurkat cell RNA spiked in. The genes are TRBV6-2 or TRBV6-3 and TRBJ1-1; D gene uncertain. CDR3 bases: TGTGCCAGCAGTTACGTCGCCAGTATGAACACTAAAGCTTTCTTT. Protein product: CASSYVASMNTKAFF.